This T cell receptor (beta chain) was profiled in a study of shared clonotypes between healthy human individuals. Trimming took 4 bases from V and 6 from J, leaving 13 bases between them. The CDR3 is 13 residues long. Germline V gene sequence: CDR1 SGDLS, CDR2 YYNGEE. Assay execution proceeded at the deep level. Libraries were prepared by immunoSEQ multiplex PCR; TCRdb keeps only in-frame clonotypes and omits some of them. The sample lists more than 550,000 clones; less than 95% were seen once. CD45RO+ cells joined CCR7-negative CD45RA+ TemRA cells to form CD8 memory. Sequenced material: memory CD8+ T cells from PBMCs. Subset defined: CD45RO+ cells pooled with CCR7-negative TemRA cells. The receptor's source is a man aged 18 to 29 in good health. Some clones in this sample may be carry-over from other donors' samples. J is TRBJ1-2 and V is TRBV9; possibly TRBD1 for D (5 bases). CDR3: CASSRGEPHGYTF. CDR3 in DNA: TGTGCCAGCAGCCGGGGGGAGCCTCATGGCTACACCTTC. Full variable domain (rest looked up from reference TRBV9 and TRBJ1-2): DSGVTQTPKHLITATGQRVTLRCSPRSGDLSVYWYQQSLDQGLQFLIQYYNGEERAKGNILERFSAQQFPDLHSELNLSSLELGDSALYFCASSRGEPHGYTFGSGTRLTVV.